The text below deals with one TCR beta chain. Its target is not known. The TCR beta libraries were generated through quantitative 5'-RACE incorporating molecular barcodes. TCRdb ran MiXCR on the 5' RACE reads and lists one entry per CDR3 protein. This sample has 250,000 or so distinct CDR3 sequences, with more than 15% found just once. The data were taken from a study of CD8 T cells in ankylosing spondylitis. Findings and caveats of the study: Some of these motif variants have turned up before, in reports on reactive arthritis synovial fluid and blood. What appeared characteristic of ankylosing spondylitis blood was a TCR beta motif of fewer than ten highly homologous variants. The clones that were linked to disease were reported to be significantly enriched in matched synovial fluid samples from ankylosing spondylitis patients.

The CDR3 contains 17 residues. V was trimmed by 4 bases and J by 5 bases, leaving 24 bases between them. Germline V gives CDR1 SGHTA, CDR2 FQGNSA. The source of this sequence is a male donor with ankylosing spondylitis or in good health (not recorded which). The specimen sequenced was blood, either unsorted or a sorted T cell fraction (not recorded which). J is TRBJ2-7 and V is TRBV7-2, with D tentatively TRBD2 (6 bases). The DNA of the CDR3 is TGTGCCAGCAGCTCATTCCCTGAGGGAGGCCTCACAGACGAGCAGTACTTC. Translating it yields CASSSFPEGGLTDEQYF.